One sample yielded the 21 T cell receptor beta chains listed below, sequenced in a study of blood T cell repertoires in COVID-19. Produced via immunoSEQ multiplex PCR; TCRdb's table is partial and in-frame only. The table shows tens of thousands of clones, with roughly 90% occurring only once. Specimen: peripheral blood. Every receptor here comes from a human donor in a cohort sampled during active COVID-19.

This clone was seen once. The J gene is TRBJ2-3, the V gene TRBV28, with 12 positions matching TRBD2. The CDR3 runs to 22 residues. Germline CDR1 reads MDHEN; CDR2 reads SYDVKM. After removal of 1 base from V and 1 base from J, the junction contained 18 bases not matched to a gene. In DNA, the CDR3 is TGTGCCAGCAGTTTATATCCGTGGATCGGACTAGCGGGAACTCGGGGCACAGATACGCAGTATTTT. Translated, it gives CASSLYPWIGLAGTRGTDTQYF.

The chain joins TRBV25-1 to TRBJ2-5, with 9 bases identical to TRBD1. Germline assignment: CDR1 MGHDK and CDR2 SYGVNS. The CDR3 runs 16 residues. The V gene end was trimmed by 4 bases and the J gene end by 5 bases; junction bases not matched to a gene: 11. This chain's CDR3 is CASSALQGAGGETQYF. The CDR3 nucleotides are TGTGCCAGCAGTGCTCTACAGGGGGCCGGGGGGGAGACCCAGTACTTC.

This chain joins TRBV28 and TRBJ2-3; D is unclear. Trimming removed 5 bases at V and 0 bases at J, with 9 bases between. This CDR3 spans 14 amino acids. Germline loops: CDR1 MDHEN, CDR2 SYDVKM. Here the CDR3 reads CASSITRSTDTQYF. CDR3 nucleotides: TGTGCCAGCAGTATAACCAGAAGCACAGATACGCAGTATTTT.

CDR3 in DNA: TGCAGTGCAGAACAGGTAGATACGCAGTATTTT. Its translation: CSAEQVDTQYF. The rearrangement uses TRBV20-1 and TRBJ2-3; maybe TRBD1 (5 bases). Trimming took 6 bases from V and 5 from J, leaving 9 bases between them. The CDR3 spans 11 residues. CDR1 and CDR2 from the germline V gene are DFQATT and SNEGSKA (reference sequence).

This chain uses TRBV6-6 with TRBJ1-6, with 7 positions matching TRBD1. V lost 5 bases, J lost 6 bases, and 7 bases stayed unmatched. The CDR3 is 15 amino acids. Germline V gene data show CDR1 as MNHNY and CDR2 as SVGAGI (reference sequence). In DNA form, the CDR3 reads TGTGCCAGCAGTGTACAGGGACAGACTAATTCACCCCTCCACTTT. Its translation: CASSVQGQTNSPLHF.

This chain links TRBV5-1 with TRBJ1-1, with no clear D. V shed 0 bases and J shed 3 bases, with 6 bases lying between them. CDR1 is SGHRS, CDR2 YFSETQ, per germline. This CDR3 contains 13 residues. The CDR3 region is CASSLGGDTEAFF. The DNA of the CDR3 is TGCGCCAGCAGCTTGGGAGGCGACACTGAAGCTTTCTTT.

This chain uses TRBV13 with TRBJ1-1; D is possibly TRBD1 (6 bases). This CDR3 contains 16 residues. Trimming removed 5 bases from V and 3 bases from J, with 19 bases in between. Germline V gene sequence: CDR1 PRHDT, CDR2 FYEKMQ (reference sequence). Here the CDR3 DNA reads TGTGCCAGCAGCGGATACAGGGTAGAAGGGTACACTGAAGCTTTCTTT. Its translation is CASSGYRVEGYTEAFF. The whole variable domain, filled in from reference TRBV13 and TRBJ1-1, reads AAGVIQSPRHLIKEKRETATLKCYPIPRHDTVYWYQQGPGQDPQFLISFYEKMQSDKGSIPDRFSAQQFSDYHSELNMSSLELGDSALYFCASSGYRVEGYTEAFFGQGTRLTVV.

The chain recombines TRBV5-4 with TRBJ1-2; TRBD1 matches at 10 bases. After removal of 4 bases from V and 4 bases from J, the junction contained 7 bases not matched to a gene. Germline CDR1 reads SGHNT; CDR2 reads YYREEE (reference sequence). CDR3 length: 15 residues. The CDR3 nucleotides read TGTGCCAGCAGCGGCGGACAGGGGGGTGGCTATGGCTACACCTTC. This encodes CASSGGQGGGYGYTF.

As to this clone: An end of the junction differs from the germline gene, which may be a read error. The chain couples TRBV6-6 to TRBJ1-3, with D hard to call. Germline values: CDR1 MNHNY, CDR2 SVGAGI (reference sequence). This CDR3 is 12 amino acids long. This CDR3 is CASSYSGNTIYF. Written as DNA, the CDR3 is TGTGCCAGCAGCTACTCTGGAAACACCATATATTTT.

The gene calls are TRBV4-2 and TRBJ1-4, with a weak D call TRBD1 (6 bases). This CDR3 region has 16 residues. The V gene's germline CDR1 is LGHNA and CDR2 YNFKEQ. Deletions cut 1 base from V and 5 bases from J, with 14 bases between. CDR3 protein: CASSQAKGDTNEKLFF. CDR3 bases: TGTGCCAGCAGCCAAGCTAAGGGGGACACGAATGAAAAACTGTTTTTT.

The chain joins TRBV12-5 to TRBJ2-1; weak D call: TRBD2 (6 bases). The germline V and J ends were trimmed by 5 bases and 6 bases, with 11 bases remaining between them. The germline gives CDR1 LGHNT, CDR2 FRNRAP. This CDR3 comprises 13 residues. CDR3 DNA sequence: TGTGCTAGTGGTCCGGGGACTGGCAATGAGCAGTTCTTC. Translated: CASGPGTGNEQFF.

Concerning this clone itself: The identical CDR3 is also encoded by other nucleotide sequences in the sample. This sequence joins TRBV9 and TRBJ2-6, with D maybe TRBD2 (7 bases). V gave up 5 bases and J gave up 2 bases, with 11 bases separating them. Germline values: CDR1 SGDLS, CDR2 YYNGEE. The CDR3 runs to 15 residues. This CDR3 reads CASSLGGAGANVLTF. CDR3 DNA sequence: TGTGCCAGCAGTTTAGGGGGGGCTGGGGCCAACGTCCTGACTTTC.

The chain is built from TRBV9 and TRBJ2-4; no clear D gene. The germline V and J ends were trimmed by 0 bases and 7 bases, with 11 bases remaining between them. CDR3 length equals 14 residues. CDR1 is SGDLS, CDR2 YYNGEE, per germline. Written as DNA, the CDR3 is TGTGCCAGCAGCGTAGAAGGAGCTAGTAACATTCAGTACTTC. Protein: CASSVEGASNIQYF.

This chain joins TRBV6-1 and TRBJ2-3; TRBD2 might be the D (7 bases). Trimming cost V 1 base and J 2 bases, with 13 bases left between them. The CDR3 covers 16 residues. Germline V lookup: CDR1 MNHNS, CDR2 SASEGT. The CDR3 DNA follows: TGTGCCAGCAGTGAAGTGGGGGGGGCCCCCACAGATACGCAGTATTTT. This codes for CASSEVGGAPTDTQYF.

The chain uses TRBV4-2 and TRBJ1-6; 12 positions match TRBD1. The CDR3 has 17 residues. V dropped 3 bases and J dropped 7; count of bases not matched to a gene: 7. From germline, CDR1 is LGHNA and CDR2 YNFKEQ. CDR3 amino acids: CASSHITGTGGNSPLHF. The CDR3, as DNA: TGTGCCAGCAGCCATATTACCGGGACAGGGGGCAATTCACCCCTCCACTTT.

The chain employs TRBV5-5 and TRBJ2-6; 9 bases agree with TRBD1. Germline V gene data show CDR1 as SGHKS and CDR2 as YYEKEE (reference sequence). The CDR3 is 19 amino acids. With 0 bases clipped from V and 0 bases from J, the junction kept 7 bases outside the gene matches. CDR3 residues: CASSLALLQGASGANVLTF. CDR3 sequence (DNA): TGTGCCAGCAGCTTGGCCTTACTACAGGGGGCCTCTGGGGCCAACGTCCTGACTTTC.

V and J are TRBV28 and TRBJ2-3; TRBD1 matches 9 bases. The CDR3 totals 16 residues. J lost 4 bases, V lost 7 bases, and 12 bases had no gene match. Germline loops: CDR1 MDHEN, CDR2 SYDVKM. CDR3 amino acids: CASTRSGTGYSDTQYF. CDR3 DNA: TGTGCCAGCACCAGATCCGGGACAGGGTATTCAGATACGCAGTATTTT.

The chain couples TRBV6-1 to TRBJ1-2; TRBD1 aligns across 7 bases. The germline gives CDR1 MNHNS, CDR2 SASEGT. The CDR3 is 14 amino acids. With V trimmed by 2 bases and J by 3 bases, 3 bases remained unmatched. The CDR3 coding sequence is TGTGCCAGCAGTGAAACAGGGGATTACTATGGCTACACCTTC. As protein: CASSETGDYYGYTF.

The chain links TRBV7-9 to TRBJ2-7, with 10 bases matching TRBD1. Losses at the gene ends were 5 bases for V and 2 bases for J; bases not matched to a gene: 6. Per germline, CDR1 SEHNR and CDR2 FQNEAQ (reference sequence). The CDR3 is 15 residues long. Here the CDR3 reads CASSPGQGVTYEQYF. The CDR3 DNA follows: TGTGCCAGCAGCCCAGGACAGGGGGTAACCTACGAGCAGTACTTC.

CDR3 nucleotides: TGTGCCAGCAGTTCGGGACAGGTAAACACTGAAGCTTTCTTT. Translating it yields CASSSGQVNTEAFF. The genes are TRBV28 and TRBJ1-1; 8 nucleotides match TRBD1. The CDR3 extends over 14 amino acids. J gave up 2 bases and V 4 bases, and 3 bases lay outside the gene matches. CDR1 and CDR2 from the germline V gene are MDHEN and SYDVKM.

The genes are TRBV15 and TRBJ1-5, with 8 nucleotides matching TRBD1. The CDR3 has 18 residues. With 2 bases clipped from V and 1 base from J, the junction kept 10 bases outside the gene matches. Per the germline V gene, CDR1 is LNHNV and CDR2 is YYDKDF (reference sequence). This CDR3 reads CATSRQGQAYLSNQPQHF. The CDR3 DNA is TGTGCCACCAGCAGACAGGGACAGGCATACCTAAGCAATCAGCCCCAGCATTTT. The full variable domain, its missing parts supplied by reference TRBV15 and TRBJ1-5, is DAMVIQNPRYQVTQFGKPVTLSCSQTLNHNVMYWYQQKSSQAPKLLFHYYDKDFNNEADTPDNFQSRRPNTSFCFLDIRSPGLGDTAMYLCATSRQGQAYLSNQPQHFGDGTRLSIL.